This T cell receptor beta chain came from a study of patients and donors after allogeneic stem cell transplantation. TCRdb reprocessed the RT-PCR reads via MiXCR and lists one record per CDR3 protein. The table has about 150,000 distinct CDR3 sequences, roughly 24% seen once. Only a few counts were recorded for this clonotype. Between the trimmed V and J ends, which lost 5 bases and 3 bases, there was a span of 11 bases. The CDR3 has 13 amino acids. This TCR was sampled from a human donor who was either an allogeneic HSCT recipient or a stem cell or donor lymphocyte infusion donor (not recorded which). It is not recorded whose cells these are; they may come from a transplant donor. Sequences were obtained from blood, either unsorted or a sorted T cell fraction (not recorded which). The gene calls are TRBV12-3 or TRBV12-4 and TRBJ2-7; D may be TRBD2 (6 bases). The CDR3 spells CASSRDFLYEQYF. The CDR3 DNA follows: TGTGCCAGCAGTCGGGACTTCCTCTACGAGCAGTACTTC.